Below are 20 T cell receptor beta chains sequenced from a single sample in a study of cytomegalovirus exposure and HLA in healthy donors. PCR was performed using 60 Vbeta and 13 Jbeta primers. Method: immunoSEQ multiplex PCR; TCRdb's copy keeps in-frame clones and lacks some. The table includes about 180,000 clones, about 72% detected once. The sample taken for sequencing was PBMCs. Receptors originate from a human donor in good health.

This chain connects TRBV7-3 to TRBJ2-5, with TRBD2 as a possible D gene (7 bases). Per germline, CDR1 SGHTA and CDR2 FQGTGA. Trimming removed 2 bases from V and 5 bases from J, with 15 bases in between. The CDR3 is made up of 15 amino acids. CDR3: CASSLLGGGKETQYF. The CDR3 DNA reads TGTGCCAGCAGCTTATTGGGGGGGGGCAAGGAGACCCAGTACTTC.

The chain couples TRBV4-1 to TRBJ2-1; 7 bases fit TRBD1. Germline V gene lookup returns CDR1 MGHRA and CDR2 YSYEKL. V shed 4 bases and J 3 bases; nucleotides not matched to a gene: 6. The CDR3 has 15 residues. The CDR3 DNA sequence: TGCGCCAGCAGCCCTGGACAGGAGAGCTACAATGAGCAGTTCTTC. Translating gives CASSPGQESYNEQFF.

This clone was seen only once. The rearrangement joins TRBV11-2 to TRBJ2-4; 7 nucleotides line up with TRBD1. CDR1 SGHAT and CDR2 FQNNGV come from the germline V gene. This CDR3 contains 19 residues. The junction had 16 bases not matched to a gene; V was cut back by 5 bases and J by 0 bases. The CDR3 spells CASSERGDRYSEAKNIQYF. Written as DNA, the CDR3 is TGTGCCAGCAGCGAGAGAGGGGACAGATATAGCGAAGCCAAAAACATTCAGTACTTC.

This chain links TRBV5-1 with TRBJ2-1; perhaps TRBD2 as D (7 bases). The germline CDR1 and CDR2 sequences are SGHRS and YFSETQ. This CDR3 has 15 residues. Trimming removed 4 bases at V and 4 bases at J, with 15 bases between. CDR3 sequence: CASSHDSGTYNEQFF. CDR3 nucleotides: TGCGCCAGCAGCCACGACAGCGGGACATACAATGAGCAGTTCTTC. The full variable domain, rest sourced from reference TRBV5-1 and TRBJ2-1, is KAGVTQTPRYLIKTRGQQVTLSCSPISGHRSVSWYQQTPGQGLQFLFEYFSETQRNKGNFPGRFSGRQFSNSRSEMNVSTLELGDSALYLCASSHDSGTYNEQFFGPGTRLTVL.

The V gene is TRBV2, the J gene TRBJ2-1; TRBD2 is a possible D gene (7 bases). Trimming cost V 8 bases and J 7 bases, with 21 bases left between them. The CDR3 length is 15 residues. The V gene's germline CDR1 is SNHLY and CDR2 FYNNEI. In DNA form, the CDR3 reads TGTGCCAGCTCCGTTTTGGAGGGGGGGCAAAATGAGCAGTTCTTC. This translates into CASSVLEGGQNEQFF.

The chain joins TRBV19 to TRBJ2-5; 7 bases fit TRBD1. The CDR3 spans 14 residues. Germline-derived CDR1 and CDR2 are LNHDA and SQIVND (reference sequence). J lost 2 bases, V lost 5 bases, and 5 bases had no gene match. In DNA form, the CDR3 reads TGTGCCAGTAGTTCCGGGACAGTACAAGAGACCCAGTACTTC. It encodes CASSSGTVQETQYF.

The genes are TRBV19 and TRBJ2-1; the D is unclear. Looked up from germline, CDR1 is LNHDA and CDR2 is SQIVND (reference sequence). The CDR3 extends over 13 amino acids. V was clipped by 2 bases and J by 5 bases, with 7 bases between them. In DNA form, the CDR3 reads TGTGCCAGTAGTATAAAACTCAACAATGAGCAGTTCTTC. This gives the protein CASSIKLNNEQFF.

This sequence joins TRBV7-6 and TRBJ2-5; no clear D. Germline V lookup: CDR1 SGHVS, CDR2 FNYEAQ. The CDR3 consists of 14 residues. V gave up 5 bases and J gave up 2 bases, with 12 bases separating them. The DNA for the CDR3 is TGTGCCAGCAGCCCACGACACCTGCAAGAGACCCAGTACTTC. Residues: CASSPRHLQETQYF.

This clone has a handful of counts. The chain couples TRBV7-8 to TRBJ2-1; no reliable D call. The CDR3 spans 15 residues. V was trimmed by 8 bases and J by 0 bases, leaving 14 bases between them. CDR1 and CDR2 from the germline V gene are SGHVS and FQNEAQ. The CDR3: CASASHRSSYNEQFF. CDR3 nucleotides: TGTGCCAGCGCGAGCCATCGAAGCTCCTACAATGAGCAGTTCTTC.

CDR3 region: CASSYSGTVGGGGYTF. CDR3 sequence (DNA): TGTGCCAGCAGTTACTCCGGGACAGTGGGTGGGGGTGGCTACACCTTC. V usage is TRBV6-5 and J usage is TRBJ1-2, with 7 positions matching TRBD1. This CDR3 contains 16 residues. J was trimmed by 7 bases and V by 0 bases; bases with no gene match: 11. The V gene's germline CDR1 is MNHEY and CDR2 SVGAGI.

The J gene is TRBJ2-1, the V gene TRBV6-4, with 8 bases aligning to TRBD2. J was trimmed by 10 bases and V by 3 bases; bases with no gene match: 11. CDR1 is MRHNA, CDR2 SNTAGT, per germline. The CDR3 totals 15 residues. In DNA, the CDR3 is TGTGCCAGCAGTGAGGACGGGGGGGCCTTTTGGGAGCAGTTCTTC. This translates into CASSEDGGAFWEQFF.

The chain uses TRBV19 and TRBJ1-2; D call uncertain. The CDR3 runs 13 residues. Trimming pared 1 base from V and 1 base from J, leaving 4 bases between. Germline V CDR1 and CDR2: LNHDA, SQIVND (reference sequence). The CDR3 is CASSIGSNYGYTF. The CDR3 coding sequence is TGTGCCAGTAGTATAGGGAGTAACTATGGCTACACCTTC.

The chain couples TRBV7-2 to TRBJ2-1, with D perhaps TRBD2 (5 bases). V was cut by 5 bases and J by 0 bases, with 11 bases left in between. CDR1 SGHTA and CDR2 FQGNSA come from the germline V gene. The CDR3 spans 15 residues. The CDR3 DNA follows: TGTGCCAGCAGCGGTAGCGATAACTCCTACAATGAGCAGTTCTTC. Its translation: CASSGSDNSYNEQFF.

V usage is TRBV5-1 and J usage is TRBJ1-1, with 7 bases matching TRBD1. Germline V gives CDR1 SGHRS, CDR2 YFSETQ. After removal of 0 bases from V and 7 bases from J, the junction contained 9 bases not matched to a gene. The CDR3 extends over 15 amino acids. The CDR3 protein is CASSLATGEHIEAFF. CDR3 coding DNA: TGCGCCAGCAGCTTGGCCACAGGGGAACACATTGAAGCTTTCTTT. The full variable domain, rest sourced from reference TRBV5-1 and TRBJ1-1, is KAGVTQTPRYLIKTRGQQVTLSCSPISGHRSVSWYQQTPGQGLQFLFEYFSETQRNKGNFPGRFSGRQFSNSRSEMNVSTLELGDSALYLCASSLATGEHIEAFFGQGTRLTVV.

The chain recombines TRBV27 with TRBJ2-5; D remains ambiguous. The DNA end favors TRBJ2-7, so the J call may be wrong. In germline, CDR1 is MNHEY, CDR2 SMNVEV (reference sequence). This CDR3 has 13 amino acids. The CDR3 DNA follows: TGTGCCAGCAGTTTATCTCCGATATACGAGCAGTACTTC. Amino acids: CASSLSPIYEQYF.

The CDR3 sequence is CASSFGTGGETQYF. The CDR3 nucleotides are TGTGCCAGCAGTTTTGGGACAGGGGGAGAGACCCAGTACTTC. The rearrangement links TRBV6-5 to TRBJ2-5; TRBD1 aligns across 11 bases. The V gene end was trimmed by 4 bases and the J gene end by 4 bases; junction bases not matched to a gene: 2. The CDR3 totals 14 residues. Germline-derived CDR1 and CDR2 are MNHEY and SVGAGI.

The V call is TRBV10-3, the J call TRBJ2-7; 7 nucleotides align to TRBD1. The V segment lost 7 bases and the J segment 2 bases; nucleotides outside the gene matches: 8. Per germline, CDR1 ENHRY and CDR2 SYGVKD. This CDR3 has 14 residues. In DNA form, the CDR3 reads TGTGCCATCACTGCCGGGACAGAGACCTACGAGCAGTACTTC. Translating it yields CAITAGTETYEQYF.

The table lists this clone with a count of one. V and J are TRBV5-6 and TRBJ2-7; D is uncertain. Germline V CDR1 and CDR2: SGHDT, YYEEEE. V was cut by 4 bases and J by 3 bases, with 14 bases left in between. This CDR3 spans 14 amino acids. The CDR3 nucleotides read TGTGCCAGCAGCCGGGTGCCCCTGGTCTACGAGCAGTACTTC. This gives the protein CASSRVPLVYEQYF. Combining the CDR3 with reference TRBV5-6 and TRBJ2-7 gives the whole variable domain DAGVTQSPTHLIKTRGQQVTLRCSPKSGHDTVSWYQQALGQGPQFIFQYYEEEERQRGNFPDRFSGHQFPNYSSELNVNALLLGDSALYLCASSRVPLVYEQYFGPGTRLTVT.

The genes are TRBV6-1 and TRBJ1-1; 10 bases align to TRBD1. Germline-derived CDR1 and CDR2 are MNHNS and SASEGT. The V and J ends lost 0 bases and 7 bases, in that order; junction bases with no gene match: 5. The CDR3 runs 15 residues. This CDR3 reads CASSEAGTGVGEAFF. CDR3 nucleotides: TGTGCCAGCAGTGAAGCCGGGACAGGGGTTGGTGAAGCTTTCTTT.

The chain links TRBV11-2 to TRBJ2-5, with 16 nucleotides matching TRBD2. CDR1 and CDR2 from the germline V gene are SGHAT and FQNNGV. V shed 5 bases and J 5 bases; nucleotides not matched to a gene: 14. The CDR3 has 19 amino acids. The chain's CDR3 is CASSPGGTSGGAAWETQYF. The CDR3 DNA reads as TGTGCCAGCAGCCCAGGAGGGACTAGCGGGGGGGCCGCTTGGGAGACCCAGTACTTC.